This TCR beta chain was sequenced during a study of T cells in Graves' hyperthyroidism and ophthalmopathy. Overall study: Once the initial diagnosis was made, peripheral blood was obtained before any treatment.

This CDR3 contains 11 residues. Germline CDR1 is ENHRY and CDR2 is SYGVKD. V dropped 4 bases and J dropped 8 bases, with 6 bases sitting between them. From RNA transcripts, TCR beta CDR3 regions were amplified. In the first-round RT-PCR of the TCR CDR3, the HTBI primer set was used. TCRdb re-called the multiplex PCR reads with MiXCR, one entry per CDR3 protein. The sample comprises hundreds of thousands of distinct CDR3 sequences, 12% to 15% of which are singletons, and about 9.4% rests with the top ten. General study points: For ophthalmopathy, model prediction preceded onset by a median around 7 months.

Details on this clonotype: The target antigen is unknown.

The sequencing input was blood. The source of this sequence is a woman aged 18 to 35 with Graves' hyperthyroidism. This sequence joins TRBV10-3 and TRBJ2-1, with no clear D. The CDR3 spells CAISGAYEQFF. The CDR3 DNA reads TGTGCCATCAGTGGTGCGTATGAGCAGTTCTTC.